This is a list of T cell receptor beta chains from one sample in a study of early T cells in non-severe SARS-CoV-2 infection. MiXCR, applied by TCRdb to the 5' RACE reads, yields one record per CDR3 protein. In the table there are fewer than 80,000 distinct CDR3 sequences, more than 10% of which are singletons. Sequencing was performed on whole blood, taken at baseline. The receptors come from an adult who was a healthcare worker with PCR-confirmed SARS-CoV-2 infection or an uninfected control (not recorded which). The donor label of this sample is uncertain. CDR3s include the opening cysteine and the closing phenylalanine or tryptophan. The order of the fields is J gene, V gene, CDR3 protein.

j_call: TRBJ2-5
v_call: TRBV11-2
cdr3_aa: CASRLQGGQETQYF

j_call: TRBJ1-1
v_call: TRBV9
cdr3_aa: CASSVGQGTEAFF

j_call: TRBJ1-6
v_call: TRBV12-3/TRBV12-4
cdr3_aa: CASRVQGSNSPLHF

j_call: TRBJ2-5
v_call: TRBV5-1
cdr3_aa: CASSTGTSGGAQYF

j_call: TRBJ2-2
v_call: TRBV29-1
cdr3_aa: CSVGSGELFF

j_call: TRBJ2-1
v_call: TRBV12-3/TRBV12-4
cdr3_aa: CASSPETGYNEQFF

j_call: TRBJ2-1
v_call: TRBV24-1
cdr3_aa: CATSDNTRTSGGNYNEQFF

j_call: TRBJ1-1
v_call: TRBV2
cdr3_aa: CASSERALNTEAFF

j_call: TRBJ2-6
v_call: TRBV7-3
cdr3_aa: CASSLTGFGANVLTF

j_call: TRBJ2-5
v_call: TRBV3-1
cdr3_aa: CASSLISRARETQYF

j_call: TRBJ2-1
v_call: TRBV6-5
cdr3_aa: CASRPQRGNNEQFF

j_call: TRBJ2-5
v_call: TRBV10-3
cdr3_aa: CAISETTGSDPETQYF

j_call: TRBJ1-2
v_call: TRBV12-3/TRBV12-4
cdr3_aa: CASSPGHNNYGYTF

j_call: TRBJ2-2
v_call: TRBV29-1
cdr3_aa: CSVGLAANTGELFF

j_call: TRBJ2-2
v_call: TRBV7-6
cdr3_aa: CASSRTTGANTGELFF

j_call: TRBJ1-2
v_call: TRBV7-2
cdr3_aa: CASSLGGAHGYTF

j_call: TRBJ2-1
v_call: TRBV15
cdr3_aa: CATSRDGGAGPNEQFF

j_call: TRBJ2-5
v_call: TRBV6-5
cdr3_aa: CASSYGTSGGQETQYF

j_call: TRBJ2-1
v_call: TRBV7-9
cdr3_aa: CASSLYGGGDEQFF

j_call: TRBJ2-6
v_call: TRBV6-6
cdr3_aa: CASSKQSSGANVLTF

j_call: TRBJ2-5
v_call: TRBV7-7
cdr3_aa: CASSLVKGTGAETQYF

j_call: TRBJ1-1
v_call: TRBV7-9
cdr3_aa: CASSIHRVNTEAFF

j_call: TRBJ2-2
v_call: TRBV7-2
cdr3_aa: CASSLRGTGSTGELFF

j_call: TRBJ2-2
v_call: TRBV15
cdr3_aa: CATSTGQVNTGELFF

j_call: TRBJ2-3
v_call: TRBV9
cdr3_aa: CASSAGDYLGLGAQYF

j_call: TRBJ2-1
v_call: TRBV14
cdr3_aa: CASSPRGVPYNEQFF

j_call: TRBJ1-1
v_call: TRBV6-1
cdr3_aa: CASSVSGNTEAFF

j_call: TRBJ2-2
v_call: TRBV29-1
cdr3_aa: CTASTGNTGELFF

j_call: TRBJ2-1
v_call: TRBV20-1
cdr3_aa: CSARDSVGSYNEQFF

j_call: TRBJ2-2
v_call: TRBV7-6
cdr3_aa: CASSLAGSDTGELFF

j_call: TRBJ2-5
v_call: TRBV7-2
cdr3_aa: CASSLRPSQETQYF

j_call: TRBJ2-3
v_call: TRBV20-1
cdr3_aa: CSAKGLAGGHTDTQYF

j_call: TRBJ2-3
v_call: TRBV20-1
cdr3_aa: CSARDAAGTDTQYF

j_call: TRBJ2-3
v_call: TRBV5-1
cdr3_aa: CASSFLPTGRTDTQYF

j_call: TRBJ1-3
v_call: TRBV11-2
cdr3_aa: CASSLVSRGSGNTIYF

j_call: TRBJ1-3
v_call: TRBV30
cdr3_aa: CAWSRGNTIYF

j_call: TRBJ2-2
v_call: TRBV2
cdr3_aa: CASSDRRRNGELFF